What follows describes a single T cell receptor beta chain. No antigen is known for it. Each CD8+ T cell subset was flow-sorted in triplicate, with some 300,000 cells per subset placed directly into RLT lysis buffer. Using standard density gradient centrifugation, peripheral blood mononuclear cells were isolated from buffy coats. Total RNA was extracted from sorted cells using an RNeasy Mini Kit. From its cysteine to its phenylalanine, the CDR3 spans 20 amino acids. The DNA is unrecorded. Taken from the germline V gene, the CDR1 and CDR2 loops are SGHTA and FQGNSA. The sample originates from a study of CXCR3-negative and CXCR3-positive naive CD8 T cells (dated by TCRdb to the late 2010s). About the full investigation: In total, about 150 million TRB reads were obtained, or roughly 1.5 +/- 0.3 million reads per library. Data from 11 donors, pooled across two independent experiments, went into the diversity and physicochemical repertoire analyses. The TRBV-TRBJ cluster analysis covered naive subsets from roughly five donors and memory cells from 3 donors.

Sequencing instrument: NextSeq 550. The Human TCR Profiling Kit (MiLaboratory) was used to make UMI-labeled 5' RACE TRB cDNA libraries. cDNA synthesis used the entire amount of extracted RNA, and PCR amplification then used the entire amount of cDNA produced. Libraries were prepared in parallel using an identical number of PCR cycles. The study's processing was this. MIGEC and MiXCR extracted about 53,000 +/- 10,000 unique UMI-labeled TRB cDNA molecules per library, requiring at least two reads per UMI. On average, each library contained approximately 40,000 +/- 10,000 functional in-frame TRB CDR3 nucleotide clonotypes without stop codons. After downsampling to 5000 UMI-labeled TRB molecules per sample, diversity metrics, including normalized Shannon-Wiener and Chao1, were computed in VDJtools. For the central five CDR3 residues, VDJtools calculated physicochemical properties weighted by clonotype size, namely interaction energy, strength, volume and Kidera factor 4. Following reprocessing of the reads by TCRdb, the data hold one row per CDR3 protein sequence and no DNA is available. The V and J calls come from TCRdb's annotation, not from the publication. The table for this sample lists roughly 28,000 distinct CDR3 sequences. 10% of the sample is held by the ten biggest clonotypes.

Overall results and qualifications from the work: Freshly isolated PBMCs were used for most assays because CXCR3 expression partially decreased after cryopreservation. Similar TRBV-TRBJ usage was shown by naive CXCR3-negative and CXCR3-positive cells from the same donor, whereas distinct patterns were shown by memory cells. Because surface CD5, which is linked to self-reactivity in mice, was comparable between the naive subsets, TCR interaction strength was also inferred from the physicochemical properties of TRB CDR3s. Repertoire diversity was comparably high in both naive subsets but much lower in memory CD8+ T cells.

The chain uses TRBV7-2 and TRBJ2-7; TCRdb indicates TRBD2, and absent DNA this call remains unverified. Sample: memory CD8+ T cells from blood. According to the study, the label for this sample's cell subset or site signals: conventional CD8+ memory T cells (TMEM), sorted as controls. This TCR derives from a human donor in good health. Some clones in this sample may be carry-over from other donors' samples. The CDR3 sequence is CASSLRGQAGGLPAPGEQYF.